The 5 T cell receptor beta chains below all came from one sample that was sequenced in a study of blood T cells in healthy people across ages. Then a second PCR, running roughly 7 to 12 cycles, was carried out with a sample-barcoded 5' primer and a J-beta primer mix. TCRdb re-analysed the 5' RACE reads in MiXCR, keeping a single row per CDR3 protein. This table has about 1.5 million distinct CDR3 sequences, 35% to 45% appearing once. The source material was blood. Receptors originate from a woman aged 18-29 years in good health.

The chain has TRBV12-3 or TRBV12-4 and TRBJ2-3; 7 bases match TRBD1. The CDR3 is made up of 14 amino acids. The ends lost 7 bases at V and 4 bases at J; junction bases unmatched: 8. The CDR3, as DNA: TGTGCCAGCAAAAGGGGGCTTAGCGCAGATACGCAGTATTTT. Protein: CASKRGLSADTQYF.

V gene TRBV14 combines with J gene TRBJ2-1; 9 bases agree with TRBD2. This CDR3 region has 16 residues. Germline V lookup: CDR1 SGHDN, CDR2 FVKESK. V shed 4 bases, J shed 5 bases, and the junction held 9 bases outside the gene matches. CDR3 sequence reads: CASSRTGTSTDNEQFF. The CDR3 DNA follows: TGTGCCAGCAGCCGCACCGGGACTAGCACCGACAATGAGCAGTTCTTC.

J is TRBJ1-1 and V is TRBV20-1; no definite D call. Germline lookup yields CDR1 DFQATT and CDR2 SNEGSKA (reference sequence). The ends were cut back, 5 bases at V and 6 bases at J, with 19 bases in the middle. There are 14 residues in the CDR3. CDR3 nucleotide sequence: TGCAGTGCTCCGAAACCCAACACCCAAGCTGAAGCTTTCTTT. Protein product: CSAPKPNTQAEAFF.

This clonotype has more than one count but fewer than ten. The rearrangement uses TRBV12-3 or TRBV12-4 and TRBJ1-2, with unresolved D. The CDR3 has 11 residues. V was shortened by 1 base and J by 10 bases, with 7 bases between the two germline ends. Here the CDR3 DNA reads TGTGCCAGCAGTTTAGGTGATACCTACACCTTC. This encodes CASSLGDTYTF.

This chain joins TRBV12-3 or TRBV12-4 and TRBJ2-5; D possibly corresponds to TRBD1 (5 bases). The CDR3 length is 16 residues. V dropped 6 bases and J dropped 7 bases, with 24 bases sitting between them. This CDR3 reads CASSPFGRQSLGTQYF. The CDR3 bases are TGTGCCAGCAGCCCTTTCGGCAGACAGAGCCTTGGGACCCAGTACTTC.